This record covers a single T cell receptor beta chain. Per the study methods: Nucleated cell counts were estimated from reference gene primer amplification. Some clones are missing from TCRdb's copy, which holds only in-frame ones; the method was immunoSEQ multiplex PCR. V and J calls and clone size are those listed in that table; D and trimming were worked out from the DNA. In the table there are some 150,000 clones, over 65% of which are singletons. This entry is derived from a study of blood T cell repertoires in COVID-19. On the study more broadly: Sites across the United States, Italy and Spain contributed samples from acute and convalescent COVID-19. T cells, B-cell-depleted T cells, or PBMCs supplied cDNA or gDNA.

Per germline, CDR1 MNHEY and CDR2 SMNVEV (reference sequence). The CDR3 loop spans 16 amino acids. J was trimmed by 4 bases and V by 2 bases; bases with no gene match: 9. What was sequenced was peripheral blood. The receptor was isolated from a man aged 65-85 years with acute or convalescent COVID-19. The chain is built from TRBV27 and TRBJ2-5; 8 bases fit TRBD1. Here the CDR3 reads CASSLAGGPIRETQYF. The CDR3 DNA reads as TGTGCCAGCAGTTTAGCAGGGGGCCCAATAAGAGAGACCCAGTACTTC.